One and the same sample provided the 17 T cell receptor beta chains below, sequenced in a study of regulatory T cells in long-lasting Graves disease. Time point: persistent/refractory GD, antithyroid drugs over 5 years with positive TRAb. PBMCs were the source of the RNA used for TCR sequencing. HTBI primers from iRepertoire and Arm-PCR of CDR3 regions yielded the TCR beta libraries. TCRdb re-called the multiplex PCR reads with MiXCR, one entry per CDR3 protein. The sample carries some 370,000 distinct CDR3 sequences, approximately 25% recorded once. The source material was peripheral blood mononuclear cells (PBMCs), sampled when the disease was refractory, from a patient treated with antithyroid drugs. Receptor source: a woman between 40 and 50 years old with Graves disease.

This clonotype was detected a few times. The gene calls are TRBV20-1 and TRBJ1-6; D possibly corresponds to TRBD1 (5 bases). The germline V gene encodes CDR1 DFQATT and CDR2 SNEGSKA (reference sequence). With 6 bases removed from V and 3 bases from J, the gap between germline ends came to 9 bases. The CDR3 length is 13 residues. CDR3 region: CSARGGYNSPLHF. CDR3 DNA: TGCAGTGCACGGGGCGGCTATAATTCACCCCTCCACTTT.

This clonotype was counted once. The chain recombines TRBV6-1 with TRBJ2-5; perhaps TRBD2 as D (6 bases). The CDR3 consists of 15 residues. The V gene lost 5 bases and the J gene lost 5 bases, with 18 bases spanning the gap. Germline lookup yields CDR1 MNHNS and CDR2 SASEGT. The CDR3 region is CASSTSPHPGETQYF. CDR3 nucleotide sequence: TGTGCCAGCAGTACTAGCCCTCATCCGGGGGAGACCCAGTACTTC.

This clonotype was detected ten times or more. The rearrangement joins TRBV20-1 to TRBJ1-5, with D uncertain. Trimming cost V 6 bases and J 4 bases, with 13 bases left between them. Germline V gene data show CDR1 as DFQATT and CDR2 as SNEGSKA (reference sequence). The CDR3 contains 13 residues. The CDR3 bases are TGCAGTGCCCAGATCGGTTTGAATCAGCCCCAGCATTTT. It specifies CSAQIGLNQPQHF.

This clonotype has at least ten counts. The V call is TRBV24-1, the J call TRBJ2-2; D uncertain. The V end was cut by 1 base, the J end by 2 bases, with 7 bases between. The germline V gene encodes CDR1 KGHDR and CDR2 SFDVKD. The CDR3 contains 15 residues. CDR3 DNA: TGTGCCACCAGTGATTTTTACAGAAACACCGGGGAGCTGTTTTTT. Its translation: CATSDFYRNTGELFF.

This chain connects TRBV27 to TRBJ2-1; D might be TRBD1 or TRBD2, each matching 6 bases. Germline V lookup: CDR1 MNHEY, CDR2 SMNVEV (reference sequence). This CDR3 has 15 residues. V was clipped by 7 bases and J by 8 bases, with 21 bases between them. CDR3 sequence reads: CASIPEGHPTDEQFF. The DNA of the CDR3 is TGTGCCAGCATTCCGGAGGGACACCCTACTGATGAGCAGTTCTTC.

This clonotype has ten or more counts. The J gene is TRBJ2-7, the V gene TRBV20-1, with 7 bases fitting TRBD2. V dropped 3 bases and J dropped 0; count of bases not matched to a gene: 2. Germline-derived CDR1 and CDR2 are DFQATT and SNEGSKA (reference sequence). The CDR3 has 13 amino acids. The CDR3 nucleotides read TGCAGTGCTAGCGGGGGGAGCTCCTACGAGCAGTACTTC. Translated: CSASGGSSYEQYF.

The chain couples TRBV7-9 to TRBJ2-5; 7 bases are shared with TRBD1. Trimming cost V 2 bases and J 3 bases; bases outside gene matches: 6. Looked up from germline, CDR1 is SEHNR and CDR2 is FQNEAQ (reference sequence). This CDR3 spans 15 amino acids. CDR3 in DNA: TGTGCCAGCAGCTTATATCAGGGGGTTAAAGAGACCCAGTACTTC. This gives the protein CASSLYQGVKETQYF.

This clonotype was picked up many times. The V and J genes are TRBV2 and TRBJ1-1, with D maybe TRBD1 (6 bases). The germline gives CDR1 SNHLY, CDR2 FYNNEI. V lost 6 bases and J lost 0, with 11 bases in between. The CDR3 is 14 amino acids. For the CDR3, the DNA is TGTGCCAGCAGGGAGGACAGCATGAACACTGAAGCTTTCTTT. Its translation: CASREDSMNTEAFF.

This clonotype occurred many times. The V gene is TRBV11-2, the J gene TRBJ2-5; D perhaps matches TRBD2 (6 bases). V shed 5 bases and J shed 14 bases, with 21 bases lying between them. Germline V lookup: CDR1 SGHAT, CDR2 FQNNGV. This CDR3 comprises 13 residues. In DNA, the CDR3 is TGTGCCAGCAGCCCAACCTTGGGACTGCGCCTCTACTTC. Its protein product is CASSPTLGLRLYF.

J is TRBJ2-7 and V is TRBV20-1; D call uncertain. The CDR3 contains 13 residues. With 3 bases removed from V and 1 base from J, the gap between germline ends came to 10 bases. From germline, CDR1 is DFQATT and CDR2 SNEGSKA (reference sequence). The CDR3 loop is CSARPGPSYEQYF. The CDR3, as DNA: TGCAGTGCTAGGCCGGGCCCATCCTACGAGCAGTACTTC.

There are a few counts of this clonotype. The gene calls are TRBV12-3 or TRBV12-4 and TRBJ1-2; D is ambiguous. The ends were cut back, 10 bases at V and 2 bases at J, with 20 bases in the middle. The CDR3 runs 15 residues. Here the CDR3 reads CATKDGSKINYGYTF. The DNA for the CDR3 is TGTGCCACCAAAGACGGAAGCAAAATCAACTATGGCTACACCTTC.

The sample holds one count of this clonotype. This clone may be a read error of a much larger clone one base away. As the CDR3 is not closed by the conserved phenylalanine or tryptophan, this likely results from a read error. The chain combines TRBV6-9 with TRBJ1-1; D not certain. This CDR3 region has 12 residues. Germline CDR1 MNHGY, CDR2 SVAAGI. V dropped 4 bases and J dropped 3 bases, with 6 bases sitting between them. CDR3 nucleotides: TGTGCCAGCAGTTCGGCGGACACTGAAGCTTTCTCT. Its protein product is CASSSADTEAFS.

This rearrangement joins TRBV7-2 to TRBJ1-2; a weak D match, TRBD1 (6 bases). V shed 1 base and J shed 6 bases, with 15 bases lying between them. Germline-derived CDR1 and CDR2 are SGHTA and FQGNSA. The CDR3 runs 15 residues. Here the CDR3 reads CASSLVTAGANGYTF. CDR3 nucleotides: TGTGCCAGCAGCTTAGTAACGGCAGGGGCGAATGGCTACACCTTC.

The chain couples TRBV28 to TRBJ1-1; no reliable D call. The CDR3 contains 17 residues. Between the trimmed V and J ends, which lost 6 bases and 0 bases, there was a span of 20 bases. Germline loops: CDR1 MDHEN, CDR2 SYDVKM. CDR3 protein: CASRDTSMYSMNTEAFF. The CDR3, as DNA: TGTGCCAGCAGAGACACCTCGATGTACTCCATGAACACTGAAGCTTTCTTT.

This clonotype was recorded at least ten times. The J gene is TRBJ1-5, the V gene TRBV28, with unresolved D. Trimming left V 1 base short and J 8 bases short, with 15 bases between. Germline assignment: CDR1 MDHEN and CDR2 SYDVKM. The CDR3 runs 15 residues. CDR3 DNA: TGTGCCAGCAGTTTATCTGGGCCGGTCGGAGAGCCCCAGCATTTT. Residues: CASSLSGPVGEPQHF.

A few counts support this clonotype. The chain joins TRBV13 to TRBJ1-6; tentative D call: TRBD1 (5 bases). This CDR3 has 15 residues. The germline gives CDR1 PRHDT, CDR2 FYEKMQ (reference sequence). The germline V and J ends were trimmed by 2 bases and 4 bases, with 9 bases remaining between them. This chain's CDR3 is CASSLTGAYNSPLHF. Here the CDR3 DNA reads TGTGCCAGCAGCTTAACAGGCGCTTATAATTCACCCCTCCACTTT.

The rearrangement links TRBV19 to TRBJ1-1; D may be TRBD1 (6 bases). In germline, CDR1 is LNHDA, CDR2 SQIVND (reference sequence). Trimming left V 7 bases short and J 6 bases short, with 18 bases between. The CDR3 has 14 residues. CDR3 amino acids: CASKRQERAAEAFF. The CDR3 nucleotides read TGTGCCAGTAAAAGACAGGAAAGGGCGGCTGAAGCTTTCTTT.